These T cell receptor beta chains were read from a single sample in a study of identical twins. TCRdb independently ran MiXCR on the 5' RACE reads; one entry per CDR3 protein. The data show nearly 650,000 distinct CDR3 sequences, 7% to 7.5% seen once. This same sample was also taken into another study, of yellow fever vaccine responses in identical twins.

The sequencing sample was made of PBMCs. Receptors originate from a woman aged 18-29 years in good health. CDR3s include the opening cysteine and the closing phenylalanine or tryptophan.

CDR3 protein | V gene
CASSFLGQPSSTDTQYF | TRBV7-6
CASSLSNREGLRYGYTF | TRBV7-9
CSALAGGETQYF | TRBV20-1
CSARQGTGGAWGGYTF | TRBV20-1
CASSQPTSGTYEQYF | TRBV10-2
CATSTALPGDRNYEQYF | TRBV15
CASKRTGGEKLFF | TRBV6-1
CASSFGQGEDEQYF | TRBV7-9
CASSPSKVGKNIQYF | TRBV18
CASSLAQGRTEAFF | TRBV5-1
CATSRDKGARETQYF | TRBV15